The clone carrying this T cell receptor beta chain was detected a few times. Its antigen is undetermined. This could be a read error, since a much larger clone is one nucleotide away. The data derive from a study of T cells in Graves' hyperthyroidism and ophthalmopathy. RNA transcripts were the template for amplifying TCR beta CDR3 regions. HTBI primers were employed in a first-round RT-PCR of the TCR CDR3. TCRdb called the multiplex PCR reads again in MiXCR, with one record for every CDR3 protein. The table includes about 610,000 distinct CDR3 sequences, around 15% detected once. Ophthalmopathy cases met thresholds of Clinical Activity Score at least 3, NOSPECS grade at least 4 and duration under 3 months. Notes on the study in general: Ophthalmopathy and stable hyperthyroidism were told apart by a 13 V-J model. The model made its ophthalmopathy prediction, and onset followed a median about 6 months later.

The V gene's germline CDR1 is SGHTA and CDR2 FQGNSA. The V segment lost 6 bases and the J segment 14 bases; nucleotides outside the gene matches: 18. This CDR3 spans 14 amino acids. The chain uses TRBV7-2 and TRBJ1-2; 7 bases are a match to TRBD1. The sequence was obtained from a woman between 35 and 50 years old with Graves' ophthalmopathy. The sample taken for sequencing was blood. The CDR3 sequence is CTSSRGGDRPAGTF. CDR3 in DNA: TGTACCAGCAGTCGGGGCGGGGACAGACCGGCGGGGACCTTC.